This T cell receptor beta chain is drawn from a study of cytomegalovirus exposure and HLA in healthy donors. About the research overall: Earlier, 90 million to 140 million unique TCR beta sequences were recovered from around 190 million T cells by an analysis.

Of note for this clone: What it binds is not known.

Points from the study as a whole: A later analysis showed that HLA-associated TCR beta chains had undergone more clonal expansion than equally common others.

Use of 60 Vbeta and 13 Jbeta primers characterized the PCR. Clones were sequenced by immunoSEQ multiplex PCR, and TCRdb holds only the in-frame ones, with some missing. The sample carries over 150,000 clones, approximately 80% recorded once. The V segment lost 2 bases and the J segment 5 bases; nucleotides outside the gene matches: 7. Germline V gives CDR1 SGHNT, CDR2 YYREEE (reference sequence). The CDR3 length is 16 residues. The chain uses TRBV5-4 and TRBJ2-1; the match to TRBD2 covers 10 bases. The material sequenced was PBMCs. This receptor was obtained from a man younger than 40 in good health and CMV-seropositive. The CDR3 nucleotides are TGTGCCAGCAGCTTCCTAGCGGGAGAACGCGACAATGAGCAGTTCTTC. It yields the protein CASSFLAGERDNEQFF.